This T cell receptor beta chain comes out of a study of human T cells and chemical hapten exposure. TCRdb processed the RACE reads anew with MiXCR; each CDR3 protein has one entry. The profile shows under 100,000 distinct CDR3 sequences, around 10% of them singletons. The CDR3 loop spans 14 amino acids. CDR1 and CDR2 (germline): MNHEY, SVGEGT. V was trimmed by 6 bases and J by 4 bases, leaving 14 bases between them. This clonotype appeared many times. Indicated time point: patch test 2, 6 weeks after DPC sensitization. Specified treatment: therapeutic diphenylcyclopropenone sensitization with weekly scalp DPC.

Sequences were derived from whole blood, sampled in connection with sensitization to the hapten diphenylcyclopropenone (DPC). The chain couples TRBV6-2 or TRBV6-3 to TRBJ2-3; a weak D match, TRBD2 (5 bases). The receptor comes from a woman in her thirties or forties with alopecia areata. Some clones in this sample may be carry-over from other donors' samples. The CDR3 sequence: CASRPSGLPDTQYF. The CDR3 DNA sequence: TGTGCCAGCAGGCCGTCGGGATTGCCAGATACGCAGTATTTT.